This is a list of T cell receptor beta chains from one sample in a study of CD8+ T cells in alopecia areata. Only in-frame clones appear in the TCRdb table, and some are missing; sequencing was by immunoSEQ multiplex PCR. The data show about 150,000 clones, with around two thirds seen just once and less than 40% held by the top ten. The sequencing sample was made of CD8+ T cells sorted from blood. These receptors all come from a human donor in good health. Each CDR3 is given with its conserved first and last residue. Each record gives: J gene, clone size, D gene, V gene, CDR3 protein, CDR3 DNA. The D gene is left open where the match is weak. Where a row states a size, it is once, few, many or the class of an expanded clone; other rows omit it.

>TRBJ1-2|few|-|TRBV23-1
CASSPPGPINYGYTF
TGCGCCAGCAGTCCCCCGGGACCGATTAACTATGGCTACACCTTC
>TRBJ2-2|-|-|TRBV5-1
CASRVGQSGAGELFF
TGCGCCAGCAGAGTCGGACAGAGTGGGGCCGGGGAGCTGTTTTTT
>TRBJ2-5|once|TRBD2|TRBV13
CASSLGLWVAGARETQYF
TGTGCCAGCAGCTTAGGCCTATGGGTAGCGGGAGCCAGGGAGACCCAGTACTTC
>TRBJ2-1|-|TRBD2|TRBV29-1
CIVAGRSYNEQFF
TGCATCGTAGCGGGTAGGAGCTACAATGAGCAGTTCTTC
>TRBJ2-7|-|TRBD2|TRBV5-6
CASSSTSGTYEQYF
TGTGCCAGCAGCTCCACTAGCGGGACCTACGAGCAGTACTTC
>TRBJ2-6|-|-|TRBV6-5
CASRRGDGWANVLTF
TGTGCCAGCAGACGCGGGGATGGCTGGGCCAACGTCCTGACTTTC
>TRBJ2-1|-|-|TRBV2
CASRARGNEQFF
TGTGCCAGCAGGGCTAGGGGAAATGAGCAGTTCTTC
>TRBJ2-7|few|TRBD2|TRBV2
CASGAGGPYEQYF
TGTGCCAGCGGAGCGGGAGGGCCCTACGAGCAGTACTTC
>TRBJ2-7|once|-|TRBV20-1
CGAAFTYEQYF
TGCGGTGCTGCGTTCACCTACGAGCAGTACTTC
>TRBJ2-7|-|-|TRBV5-1
CASSLQSPYEQYF
TGCGCCAGCAGCTTGCAGAGCCCCTACGAGCAGTACTTC
>TRBJ1-1|-|TRBD1|TRBV25-1
CASSATGNAEAFF
TGTGCCAGCAGTGCGACAGGGAACGCTGAAGCTTTCTTT
>TRBJ2-7|-|-|TRBV28
CASSLRGSGREQYF
TGTGCCAGCAGTTTACGGGGGAGTGGGAGAGAGCAGTACTTC
>TRBJ1-4|-|-|TRBV19
CASSIDPGILKVLFF
TGTGCCAGTAGTATCGACCCGGGGATCTTGAAAGTACTGTTTTTT
>TRBJ2-1|-|TRBD2|TRBV19
CASRVVPGLLGDEQFF
TGTGCCAGTAGAGTAGTTCCGGGACTACTAGGGGATGAGCAGTTCTTC
>TRBJ2-1|few|-|TRBV19
CASSITRGAYNEQFF
TGTGCCAGTAGTATCACCCGCGGAGCCTACAATGAGCAGTTCTTC
>TRBJ2-7|-|TRBD2|TRBV28
CASSGTSGSSYEQYF
TGTGCCAGCAGTGGGACTAGCGGGAGCTCCTACGAGCAGTACTTC
>TRBJ2-7|many|-|TRBV27
CASMRDTRSYEQYF
TGTGCCAGCATGAGAGACACCCGCTCCTACGAGCAGTACTTC
>TRBJ1-1|few|TRBD1|TRBV19
CASTMTGKGDTEAFF
TGTGCCAGTACCATGACAGGGAAGGGCGACACTGAAGCTTTCTTT
>TRBJ2-5|-|-|TRBV4-1
CASSQDPPDFGSETQYF
TGCGCCAGCAGCCAAGACCCCCCGGACTTTGGCTCGGAGACCCAGTACTTC
>TRBJ2-4|-|TRBD2|TRBV7-9
CASSLTREGAKNIQYF
TGTGCCAGCAGCCTGACCAGGGAGGGGGCCAAAAACATTCAGTACTTC
>TRBJ2-2|-|TRBD1|TRBV2
CASRGQSNTGELFF
TGTGCCAGCAGGGGACAGTCGAACACCGGGGAGCTGTTTTTT
>TRBJ2-3|once|-|TRBV7-8
CASSIQSGATDTQYF
TGTGCCAGCAGCATACAGAGTGGGGCTACAGATACGCAGTATTTT
>TRBJ1-3|few|-|TRBV29-1
CSVGVGNTIYF
TGCAGCGTTGGAGTTGGAAACACCATATATTTT
>TRBJ1-1|-|TRBD1|TRBV5-6
CASSRWDRGRDTEAFF
TGTGCCAGCAGCAGGTGGGACAGGGGGCGAGACACTGAAGCTTTCTTT
>TRBJ1-1|-|-|TRBV5-1
CASSFTGQVNTEAFF
TGCGCCAGCAGCTTTACAGGGCAGGTGAACACTGAAGCTTTCTTT
>TRBJ1-2|-|TRBD1|TRBV7-9
CASSQDREGGYTF
TGTGCCAGCAGCCAGGACAGGGAGGGAGGCTACACCTTC
>TRBJ1-5|few|-|TRBV27
CASSPIGGNQPQHF
TGTGCCAGCAGCCCCATCGGGGGCAATCAGCCCCAGCATTTT
>TRBJ1-5|-|-|TRBV15
CATSSGGSYQPQHF
TGTGCCACCAGCAGTGGGGGGAGTTATCAGCCCCAGCATTTT
>TRBJ2-4|-|-|TRBV6-5
CASSYGTDLAKNIQYF
TGTGCCAGCAGTTACGGGACGGATTTAGCCAAAAACATTCAGTACTTC
>TRBJ1-1|-|-|TRBV29-1
CSVVVGVTEAFF
TGCAGCGTAGTTGTGGGGGTCACTGAAGCTTTCTTT
>TRBJ2-7|-|-|TRBV7-9
CASSPRGLDYEQYF
TGTGCCAGCAGCCCGCGGGGCCTTGACTACGAGCAGTACTTC
>TRBJ2-7|-|TRBD2|TRBV2
CASRLSSGFSYEQYF
TGTGCCAGCAGACTTTCTAGCGGGTTCTCCTACGAGCAGTACTTC
>TRBJ2-1|-|TRBD2|TRBV5-6
CASSGSTSTNEQFF
TGTGCCAGCAGCGGATCGACTAGCACGAATGAGCAGTTCTTC
>TRBJ2-7|-|TRBD2|TRBV13
CASSDRTSGNHEQYF
TGTGCCAGCAGCGATAGGACTAGCGGGAACCACGAGCAGTACTTC
>TRBJ1-1|few|TRBD1|TRBV29-1
CTIWTGAGEAFF
TGCACCATATGGACAGGGGCCGGTGAAGCTTTCTTT
>TRBJ2-7|few|-|TRBV29-1
CSVETRGGQYF
TGCAGCGTTGAAACAAGGGGAGGGCAGTACTTC
>TRBJ1-5|-|-|TRBV14
CASSQGGQGNQPQHF
TGTGCCAGCAGCCAGGGTGGACAAGGCAATCAGCCCCAGCATTTT
>TRBJ2-3|few|TRBD2|TRBV29-1
CSQGSGEADTQYF
TGCAGCCAAGGTAGCGGGGAGGCAGATACGCAGTATTTT
>TRBJ2-7|once|-|TRBV6-5
CASSAGGPYEQYF
TGTGCCAGCAGCGCCGGGGGACCCTACGAGCAGTACTTC